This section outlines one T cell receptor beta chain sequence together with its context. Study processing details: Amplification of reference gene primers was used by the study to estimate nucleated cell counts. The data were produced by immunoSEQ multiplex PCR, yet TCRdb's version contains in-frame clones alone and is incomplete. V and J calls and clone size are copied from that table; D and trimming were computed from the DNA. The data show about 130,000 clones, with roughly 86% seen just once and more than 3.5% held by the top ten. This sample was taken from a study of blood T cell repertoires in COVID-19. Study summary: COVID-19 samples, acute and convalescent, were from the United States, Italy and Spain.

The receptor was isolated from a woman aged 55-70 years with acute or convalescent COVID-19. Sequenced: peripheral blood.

CDR3 region: CASSIAGRLAGGKWNEQFF. The DNA of the CDR3 is TGTGCCAGTAGTATAGCGGGGAGGCTAGCGGGAGGGAAGTGGAATGAGCAGTTCTTC. This chain links TRBV19 with TRBJ2-1; TRBD2 matches at 12 bases. The J segment lost 7 bases and the V segment lost 1 base, leaving 14 bases of the junction unmatched. Germline-derived CDR1 and CDR2 are LNHDA and SQIVND (reference sequence). The CDR3 is 19 residues long.